These T cell receptor beta chains were read from a single sample in a study of cytomegalovirus exposure and HLA in healthy donors. Only in-frame clones appear in the TCRdb table, and some are missing; sequencing was by immunoSEQ multiplex PCR. The sample records 100,000 to 150,000 clones, approximately 82% being singletons. Sequencing was performed on PBMCs. The origin of the receptors is a female donor in good health and CMV-seronegative. Each CDR3 is given with its conserved first and last residue. The D gene is left open where the match is weak. For some rows the clone size is stated as once, few or many, or as a class when expanded; others skip it.

J gene,D gene,clone size,V gene,CDR3 protein,CDR3 DNA
TRBJ2-3,-,few,TRBV5-1,CASTSTGQITDTQYF,TGCGCCAGCACCAGTACAGGCCAAATCACAGATACGCAGTATTTT
TRBJ2-2,-,-,TRBV23-1,CASSEELRQANTGELFF,TGCGCCAGCAGCGAAGAGTTACGGCAGGCCAACACCGGGGAGCTGTTTTTT
TRBJ1-2,-,-,TRBV11-2,CASSPGTDGGYTF,TGTGCCAGCAGCCCCGGGACTGACGGTGGCTACACCTTC
TRBJ1-1,-,-,TRBV20-1,CSALSNTEAFF,TGCAGTGCCCTGAGTAACACTGAAGCTTTCTTT
TRBJ2-5,TRBD2,few,TRBV5-6,CASSHLTSGRGEETQYF,TGTGCCAGCAGCCATCTGACTAGCGGGAGAGGAGAAGAGACCCAGTACTTC
TRBJ1-1,-,-,TRBV18,CASSWGHSDMNTEAFF,TGTGCCAGCTCATGGGGACACTCCGACATGAACACTGAAGCTTTCTTT
TRBJ1-1,-,-,TRBV11-3,CASHFWGPIAEAFF,TGTGCCAGCCACTTTTGGGGGCCGATAGCTGAAGCTTTCTTT
TRBJ2-2,TRBD1,-,TRBV7-2,CASSLVWAGGTGELFF,TGTGCCAGCAGCTTAGTGTGGGCAGGGGGCACCGGGGAGCTGTTTTTT
TRBJ2-6,TRBD1,-,TRBV7-3,CASSLGATGSGANVLTF,TGTGCCAGCAGCTTGGGGGCGACAGGGTCTGGGGCCAACGTCCTGACTTTC
TRBJ2-3,-,-,TRBV30,CAWSLASHTDTQYF,TGTGCCTGGAGTTTGGCCTCACACACAGATACGCAGTATTTT
TRBJ2-5,-,-,TRBV7-3,CASSPGGGGMETQYF,TGTGCCAGCAGCCCCGGGGGAGGGGGGATGGAGACCCAGTACTTC
TRBJ1-5,-,-,TRBV19,CASNQRGNQPQHF,TGTGCCAGTAACCAGAGGGGCAATCAGCCCCAGCATTTT
TRBJ2-7,TRBD1,-,TRBV6-5,CASTQGAGRHEQYF,TGTGCCAGCACCCAGGGGGCCGGCCGCCACGAGCAGTACTTC
TRBJ1-1,-,-,TRBV6-1,CASSEWGRGKAFF,TGTGCCAGCAGTGAATGGGGACGGGGGAAAGCTTTCTTT
TRBJ2-4,TRBD2,-,TRBV15,CATSREGGSGIAKNSQYF,TGTGCCACCAGCAGAGAGGGGGGAAGCGGGATAGCCAAAAACAGTCAGTACTTC
TRBJ2-5,TRBD2,-,TRBV5-1,CASTPRGGGNEQETQYF,TGCGCCAGCACGCCCCGCGGGGGAGGTAACGAGCAAGAGACCCAGTACTTC
TRBJ1-1,TRBD1,-,TRBV6-5,CASRTGERTETEAFF,TGTGCCAGCAGGACAGGGGAACGGACGGAGACTGAAGCTTTCTTT
TRBJ2-4,TRBD1,-,TRBV29-1,CSVEVGQGDIQYF,TGCAGCGTTGAAGTGGGACAGGGGGACATTCAGTACTTC
TRBJ1-1,TRBD1,-,TRBV5-1,CASSLDPPGQGFTEAFF,TGCGCCAGCAGCTTGGACCCTCCCGGACAGGGATTCACTGAAGCTTTCTTT
TRBJ2-5,-,-,TRBV5-4,CASSLVTRMEGTQYF,TGTGCCAGCAGCTTGGTTACCAGGATGGAAGGGACCCAGTACTTC
TRBJ2-3,TRBD2,-,TRBV4-3,CASSQNGLAGLTDTQYF,TGCGCCAGCAGCCAGAACGGACTAGCGGGGCTCACAGATACGCAGTATTTT
TRBJ2-6,-,-,TRBV6-1,CAISGGSSGANVLTF,TGTGCCATCTCAGGAGGCAGCTCTGGGGCCAACGTCCTGACTTTC
TRBJ2-7,TRBD1,-,TRBV4-1,CASSQPQGNPYEQYF,TGCGCCAGCAGCCAACCACAGGGGAACCCCTACGAGCAGTACTTC
TRBJ2-5,TRBD1,-,TRBV28,CASSPGQGWETQYF,TGTGCCAGCAGTCCCGGACAGGGGTGGGAGACCCAGTACTTC
TRBJ1-2,-,-,TRBV11-2,CASSLGQGGYGYTF,TGTGCCAGCAGCTTAGGGCAGGGTGGCTATGGCTACACCTTC
TRBJ1-1,-,-,TRBV5-4,CASSWEDTEAFF,TGTGCCAGCAGCTGGGAGGACACTGAAGCTTTCTTT
TRBJ2-7,TRBD2,-,TRBV6-1,CASILLAGSSYEQYF,TGTGCCAGCATTCTCCTAGCGGGGAGCTCCTACGAGCAGTACTTC
TRBJ2-1,TRBD2,-,TRBV2,CASSVGGRALNEQFF,TGTGCCAGCAGTGTAGGCGGGAGGGCCCTCAATGAGCAGTTCTTC
TRBJ1-1,-,few,TRBV10-3,CAISESPAGARGTEAFF,TGTGCCATCAGTGAGAGCCCAGCAGGGGCAAGGGGCACTGAAGCTTTCTTT
TRBJ2-7,TRBD1,once,TRBV5-4,CASSLYPQGAPGEQYF,TGTGCCAGCAGCTTGTATCCACAGGGGGCCCCCGGCGAGCAGTACTTC
TRBJ1-2,TRBD1,-,TRBV6-1,CASRWTGDGYTF,TGTGCCAGCAGATGGACAGGCGACGGCTACACCTTC
TRBJ2-5,TRBD2,-,TRBV29-1,CSVGYGTSGKETQYF,TGCAGCGTTGGGTACGGGACTAGCGGGAAAGAGACCCAGTACTTC
TRBJ2-1,-,few,TRBV6-5,CASSYQGTRGHEQFF,TGTGCCAGCAGTTACCAGGGGACTAGGGGGCATGAGCAGTTCTTC
TRBJ1-3,-,-,TRBV18,CASSPPRLAGNTIYF,TGTGCCAGCTCACCACCTCGGTTGGCTGGAAACACCATATATTTT
TRBJ1-3,-,-,TRBV10-3,CATTHTSGNTIYF,TGTGCCACCACCCACACATCTGGAAACACCATATATTTT